This T cell receptor beta chain was retrieved from a study of T-cell memory formation after mild COVID-19. Study-level information: The study found TCR clusters largely donor specific.

Note on this clonotype: Its antigen is still unknown.

5'RACE primed from the constant segment yielded TCR alpha and TCR beta cDNA libraries bearing sample barcodes and UMIs. A single record per CDR3 protein comes from TCRdb applying MiXCR to the 5' RACE reads. The sample holds around 410,000 distinct CDR3 sequences, more than 20% seen once. V was cut by 6 bases and J by 15 bases, with 12 bases left in between. Germline V gene lookup returns CDR1 SNHLY and CDR2 FYNNEI. The CDR3 is made up of 10 amino acids. Overall study results and limits: While clones contracting from day 15 to 85 were balanced between CD4 and CD8, later expanders leaned CD4+. Second-wave clones with a day 37 peak had unconfirmed SARS-CoV-2 specificity.

The specimen sequenced was PBMCs or a T cell subset sorted from them (not recorded which). This chain links TRBV2 with TRBJ2-1; D perhaps matches TRBD2 (5 bases). This TCR was recovered from an adult woman who had mild COVID-19 (a few samples of this study predate the infection). Cell type and time point are not known. The CDR3 nucleotides are TGTGCCAGCAGCGCGCGGGTGTTGTTCTTC. Its translation is CASSARVLFF.